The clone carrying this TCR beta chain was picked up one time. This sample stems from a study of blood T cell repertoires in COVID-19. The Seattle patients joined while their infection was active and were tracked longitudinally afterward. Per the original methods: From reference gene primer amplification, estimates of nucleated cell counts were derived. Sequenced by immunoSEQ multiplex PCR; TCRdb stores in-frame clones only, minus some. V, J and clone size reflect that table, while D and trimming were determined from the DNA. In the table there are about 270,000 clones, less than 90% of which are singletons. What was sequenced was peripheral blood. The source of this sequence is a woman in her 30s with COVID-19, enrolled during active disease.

The CDR3 region has the DNA TGTGCCAGCGGGGGACAGGGGCCTGAAGCTTTCTTT. It codes for CASGGQGPEAFF. The chain employs TRBV11-2 and TRBJ1-1; 10 bases are a match to TRBD1. This CDR3 is 12 amino acids long. Germline values: CDR1 SGHAT, CDR2 FQNNGV. The V segment lost 8 bases and the J segment 6 bases; nucleotides outside the gene matches: 3.